This TCR beta chain was captured in a study of prognosis after radiotherapy for stage I lung cancer. Overall study context: Metastases at distant sites emerged in a handful of patients after radiotherapy, at a median of around seven months, whereas approximately 16 showed no significant progression.

Multiplex PCR in two rounds served to amplify TCR beta CDR3 from genomic DNA. Individual primers that were specific to each TRBV and TRBJ gene served in first-round PCR. TCRdb fed the multiplex PCR reads into MiXCR, producing one record per CDR3 protein. The sample includes more than 15,000 distinct CDR3 sequences, roughly 55% of them seen just once. The V segment lost 9 bases and the J segment 12 bases; nucleotides outside the gene matches: 22. The CDR3 covers 16 residues. Germline CDR1 is MNHEY and CDR2 is SVGEGT. Details on this clonotype: Its specificity is not known.

Study-level findings and limits: Unique TCR clone counts dropped after stereotactic body radiation therapy, from a median of roughly 10,000 to 7,000. The authors did not determine whether the expanded TCR clones were tumor-specific.

A volume of about 5.5 milliliters of peripheral blood was collected by draw at each of two time points. Sequences were derived from PBMCs, sampled before or after stereotactic body radiation therapy (not recorded which). This receptor was taken from a donor at least 50 years old with non-small cell lung cancer. The V call is TRBV6-2 or TRBV6-3, the J call TRBJ2-1, with 8 positions matching TRBD2. The CDR3 DNA reads TGTGCCAGTAGTGACCTACCGGGACTAGGGGTAGAGGTGCAGTTCTTC. Its protein product is CASSDLPGLGVEVQFF.